One sample yielded the 5 T cell receptor beta chains listed below, sequenced in a study of identical twins. TCRdb re-called the 5' RACE reads through MiXCR, storing one row per CDR3 protein. The sample yields approximately 890,000 distinct CDR3 sequences, approximately 13% seen once. This sample was also put to use in a study of yellow fever vaccine responses in identical twins.

Sequenced: PBMCs. The source is a woman aged 18-29 years in good health.

J is TRBJ1-1 and V is TRBV5-1, with D possibly being TRBD1 (5 bases). CDR1 and CDR2 from the germline V gene are SGHRS and YFSETQ. V shed 0 bases and J shed 1 base, with 10 bases lying between them. This CDR3 is built from 15 residues. The CDR3 coding sequence is TGCGCCAGCAGCTTGGCCGGACACACGAACACTGAAGCTTTCTTT. This gives the protein CASSLAGHTNTEAFF. The full variable domain, its missing parts supplied by reference TRBV5-1 and TRBJ1-1, is KAGVTQTPRYLIKTRGQQVTLSCSPISGHRSVSWYQQTPGQGLQFLFEYFSETQRNKGNFPGRFSGRQFSNSRSEMNVSTLELGDSALYLCASSLAGHTNTEAFFGQGTRLTVV.

This clonotype was found many times. J is TRBJ2-3 and V is TRBV5-1; TRBD2 matches 8 bases. CDR1 and CDR2 from the germline V gene are SGHRS and YFSETQ. Trimming at V came to 0 bases and at J to 0 bases, leaving 15 bases not matched to a gene. This CDR3 contains 20 residues. The CDR3 region has the DNA TGCGCCAGCAGCTTGGCCGGGATGAACTTAGCGGGGCTTAGCACAGATACGCAGTATTTT. Its translation is CASSLAGMNLAGLSTDTQYF.

Here the CDR3 reads CSASPGGEETQYF. Here the CDR3 DNA reads TGCAGTGCTAGCCCGGGGGGGGAAGAGACCCAGTACTTC. This chain uses TRBV20-1 with TRBJ2-5, with TRBD2 matching over 8 bases. J lost 3 bases, V lost 3 bases, and 3 bases had no gene match. The germline V gene has CDR1 DFQATT and CDR2 SNEGSKA (reference sequence). CDR3 length: 13 amino acids.

The sample holds a few counts of this clonotype. DNA of the CDR3: TGTGCCAGCTCACCTCGCGGGGGCGGGGGGCTCTCCTACGAGCAGTACGTC. It codes for CASSPRGGGGLSYEQYV. The chain uses TRBV18 and TRBJ2-7; 8 bases agree with TRBD2. Per germline, CDR1 KGHSH and CDR2 LQKENI. The CDR3 totals 17 residues. J gave up 0 bases and V 3 bases, and 10 bases lay outside the gene matches.

The genes are TRBV21-1 and TRBJ1-5; the D call of TRBD1 is as the table states it, not checked on the DNA. TRBV21-1 represents a pseudogene. The CDR3 totals 18 residues. The CDR3 is CASSTPRGGTCINQPQHF. In DNA, the CDR3 is TGTGCCAGCAGCACCCCTAGGGGGGGCACATGTATCAATCAGCCCCAGCATTTT.